These T cell receptor beta chains were read from a single sample in a study of graft-versus-host responses after intestinal transplantation. Measured with immunoSEQ multiplex PCR; TCRdb has only the in-frame clones, and not every one. The sample contains 84,000 or so clones, around 80% of which appear only once. For these receptors, no antigen is known. Source: unstimulated CD4+ T cells sorted from spleen or lymph node cells, taken before intestinal transplant. These receptor sequences come from a human donor who received an intestinal transplant. Each CDR3 is given with its conserved first and last residue. D genes are given only for firm matches. Some rows have no size entry. The others give once, few or many, or a class for an expanded clone.

V: TRBV6-1
D: .
size: few
J: TRBJ1-6
CDR3: CASSERLSGPLHF
DNA: TGTGCCAGCAGTGAACGCCTCTCCGGGCCCCTCCACTTT

V: TRBV7-8
D: TRBD2
size: .
J: TRBJ2-5
CDR3: CASSSSGRPGETQYF
DNA: TGTGCCAGCAGCTCAAGCGGGAGGCCGGGGGAGACCCAGTACTTC

V: TRBV18
D: TRBD2
size: .
J: TRBJ2-7
CDR3: CASSPGIAGVKEQYF
DNA: TGTGCCAGCTCACCCGGAATAGCGGGAGTCAAAGAGCAGTACTTC

V: TRBV6-6
D: TRBD1
size: .
J: TRBJ2-5
CDR3: CASSQTGTGLGTQYF
DNA: TGTGCCAGCAGCCAGACCGGGACAGGGCTGGGGACCCAGTACTTC

V: TRBV18
D: TRBD1
size: .
J: TRBJ2-7
CDR3: CASSPDRGRFEQYF
DNA: TGTGCCAGCTCACCGGACAGGGGGCGATTCGAGCAGTACTTC

V: TRBV19
D: TRBD1
size: .
J: TRBJ2-2
CDR3: CASGQGWNTGELFF
DNA: TGTGCCAGTGGACAGGGTTGGAACACCGGGGAGCTGTTTTTT

V: TRBV5-6
D: .
size: .
J: TRBJ1-2
CDR3: CASSRRDSGGYGYTF
DNA: TGTGCCAGCAGTCGTCGGGACTCGGGGGGTTATGGCTACACCTTC

V: TRBV28
D: TRBD2
size: .
J: TRBJ2-3
CDR3: CATGGAGTQYF
DNA: TGTGCTACGGGAGGGGCGGGTACGCAGTATTTT

V: TRBV5-1
D: TRBD2
size: .
J: TRBJ2-5
CDR3: CASSLSGAGSETQYF
DNA: TGCGCCAGCAGCTTGAGCGGGGCGGGTAGCGAGACCCAGTACTTC

V: TRBV7-9
D: TRBD1
size: .
J: TRBJ2-7
CDR3: CASSSWGQDEQYF
DNA: TGTGCCAGCAGCTCATGGGGACAGGACGAGCAGTACTTC

V: TRBV11-2
D: .
size: .
J: TRBJ2-1
CDR3: CASSPRTSSYNEQFF
DNA: TGTGCCAGCAGCCCCCGGACAAGCTCCTACAATGAGCAGTTCTTC

V: TRBV27
D: TRBD2
size: .
J: TRBJ2-1
CDR3: CASSIGTSGGGAYNEQFF
DNA: TGTGCCAGCAGTATCGGGACTAGCGGGGGGGGAGCCTACAATGAGCAGTTCTTC

V: TRBV28
D: TRBD2
size: .
J: TRBJ2-7
CDR3: CASSLFVAGGLIEQYF
DNA: TGTGCCAGCAGTTTGTTTGTAGCGGGGGGCCTTATCGAGCAGTACTTC

V: TRBV2
D: TRBD2
size: .
J: TRBJ2-3
CDR3: CATRTSAASTDTQYF
DNA: TGTGCCACCCGGACTAGCGCCGCTAGCACAGATACGCAGTATTTT

V: TRBV5-1
D: TRBD1
size: .
J: TRBJ2-7
CDR3: CASSLTGGTYEQYF
DNA: TGCGCCAGCAGCTTGACAGGGGGCACTTACGAGCAGTACTTC

V: TRBV18
D: .
size: .
J: TRBJ2-3
CDR3: CASSPGQLADTQYF
DNA: TGTGCCAGCTCACCGGGACAACTGGCAGATACGCAGTATTTT

V: TRBV7-9
D: TRBD1
size: .
J: TRBJ1-4
CDR3: CASSQTTGAEKLFF
DNA: TGTGCCAGCAGCCAGACGACAGGGGCAGAAAAACTGTTTTTT

V: TRBV5-1
D: .
size: .
J: TRBJ2-7
CDR3: CASSLGQGDSYEQYF
DNA: TGCGCCAGCAGCTTGGGCCAAGGAGATTCCTACGAGCAGTACTTC

V: TRBV6-4
D: TRBD1
size: once
J: TRBJ1-2
CDR3: CASSATGQGHGYTF
DNA: TGTGCCAGCAGTGCCACCGGACAGGGCCACGGCTACACCTTC

V: TRBV5-1
D: .
size: .
J: TRBJ2-7
CDR3: CASSLEAGFEQYF
DNA: TGCGCCAGCAGCTTGGAGGCAGGGTTCGAGCAGTACTTC

V: TRBV5-6
D: TRBD1
size: .
J: TRBJ1-1
CDR3: CASSLPGQGNTEAFF
DNA: TGTGCCAGCAGCTTACCGGGACAGGGGAACACTGAAGCTTTCTTT

V: TRBV27
D: TRBD1
size: .
J: TRBJ2-6
CDR3: CASSLSLGQVISGANVLTF
DNA: TGTGCCAGCAGTTTATCGTTGGGACAGGTGATCTCTGGGGCCAACGTCCTGACTTTC

V: TRBV5-1
D: TRBD1
size: .
J: TRBJ2-1
CDR3: CASSSTRQGASSYNEQFF
DNA: TGCGCCAGCAGCTCTACGAGACAGGGGGCGAGCTCCTACAATGAGCAGTTCTTC

V: TRBV5-1
D: TRBD2
size: .
J: TRBJ2-4
CDR3: CASSSASGSTKNIQYF
DNA: TGCGCCAGCAGCTCCGCTAGCGGGAGTACCAAAAACATTCAGTACTTC

V: TRBV5-6
D: .
size: few
J: TRBJ2-7
CDR3: CASSSRVEQYF
DNA: TGTGCCAGCAGCTCCAGGGTAGAACAGTACTTC

V: TRBV5-1
D: TRBD1
size: .
J: TRBJ1-2
CDR3: CASTRDRPWYGYTF
DNA: TGCGCCAGCACCCGGGACAGACCTTGGTATGGCTACACCTTC

V: TRBV30
D: TRBD1
size: .
J: TRBJ1-2
CDR3: CAWSVPGGNYGYTF
DNA: TGTGCCTGGAGTGTACCAGGGGGGAACTATGGCTACACCTTC

V: TRBV20-1
D: .
size: .
J: TRBJ2-1
CDR3: CSAESVNEQFF
DNA: TGCAGTGCTGAATCAGTAAATGAGCAGTTCTTC

V: TRBV28
D: TRBD1
size: .
J: TRBJ2-7
CDR3: CARDSSYEQYF
DNA: TGTGCCCGGGACAGCTCCTACGAGCAGTACTTC

V: TRBV4-1
D: TRBD2
size: .
J: TRBJ2-7
CDR3: CASSPLGLAGVMDYEQYF
DNA: TGCGCCAGCAGCCCGCTAGGACTAGCGGGTGTTATGGACTACGAGCAGTACTTC

V: TRBV19
D: .
size: .
J: TRBJ1-4
CDR3: CASSRWRGSTNEKLFF
DNA: TGTGCCAGTAGTAGGTGGCGGGGATCAACTAATGAAAAACTGTTTTTT

V: TRBV6-5
D: .
size: .
J: TRBJ1-4
CDR3: CASSYADSTPARKLFF
DNA: TGTGCCAGCAGTTACGCCGACAGTACCCCCGCGAGGAAACTGTTTTTT

V: TRBV5-4
D: .
size: .
J: TRBJ2-5
CDR3: CASSPDRVGETQYF
DNA: TGTGCCAGCAGCCCGGACAGAGTTGGAGAGACCCAGTACTTC